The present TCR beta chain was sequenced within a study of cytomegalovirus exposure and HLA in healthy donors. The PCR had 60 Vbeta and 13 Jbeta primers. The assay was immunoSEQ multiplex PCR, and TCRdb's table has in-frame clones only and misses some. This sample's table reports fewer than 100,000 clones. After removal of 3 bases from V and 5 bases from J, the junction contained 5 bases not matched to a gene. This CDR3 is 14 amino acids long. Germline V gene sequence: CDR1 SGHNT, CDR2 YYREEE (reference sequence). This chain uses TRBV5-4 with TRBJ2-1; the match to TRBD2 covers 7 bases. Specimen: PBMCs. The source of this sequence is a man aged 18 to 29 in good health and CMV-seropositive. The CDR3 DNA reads TGTGCCAGCAGCTCCGGCGGGGGTAACAATGAGCAGTTCTTC. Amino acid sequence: CASSSGGGNNEQFF.